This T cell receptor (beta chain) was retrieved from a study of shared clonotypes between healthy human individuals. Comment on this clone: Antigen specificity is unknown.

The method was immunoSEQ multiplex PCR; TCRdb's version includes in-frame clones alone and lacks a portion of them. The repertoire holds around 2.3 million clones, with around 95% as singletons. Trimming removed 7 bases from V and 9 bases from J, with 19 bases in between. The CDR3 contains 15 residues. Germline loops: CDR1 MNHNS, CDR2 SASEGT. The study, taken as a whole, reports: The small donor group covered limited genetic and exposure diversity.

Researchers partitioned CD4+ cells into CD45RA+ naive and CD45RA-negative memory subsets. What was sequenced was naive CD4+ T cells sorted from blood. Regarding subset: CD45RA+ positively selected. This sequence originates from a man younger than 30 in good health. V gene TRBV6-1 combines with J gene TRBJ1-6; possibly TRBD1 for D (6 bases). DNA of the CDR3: TGTGCCAGCACCCTGACCGACAGGACCAGTTCACCCCTCCACTTT. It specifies CASTLTDRTSSPLHF.